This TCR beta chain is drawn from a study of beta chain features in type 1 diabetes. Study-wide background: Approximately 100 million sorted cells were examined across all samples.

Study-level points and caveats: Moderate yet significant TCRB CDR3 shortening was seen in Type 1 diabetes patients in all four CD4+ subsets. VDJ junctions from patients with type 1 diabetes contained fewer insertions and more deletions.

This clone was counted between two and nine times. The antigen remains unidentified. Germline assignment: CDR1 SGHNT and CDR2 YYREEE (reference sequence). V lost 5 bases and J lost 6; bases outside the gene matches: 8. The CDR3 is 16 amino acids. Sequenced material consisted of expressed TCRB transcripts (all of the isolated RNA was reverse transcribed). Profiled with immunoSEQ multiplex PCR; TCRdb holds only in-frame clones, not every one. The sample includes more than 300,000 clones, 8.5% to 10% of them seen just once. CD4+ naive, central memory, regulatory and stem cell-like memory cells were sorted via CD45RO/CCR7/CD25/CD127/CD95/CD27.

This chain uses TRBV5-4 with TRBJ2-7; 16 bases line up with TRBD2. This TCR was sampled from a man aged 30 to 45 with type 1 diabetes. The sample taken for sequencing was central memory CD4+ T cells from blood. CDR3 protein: CASSPGTSGRAGEQYF. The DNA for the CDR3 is TGTGCCAGCAGTCCCGGGACTAGCGGGAGGGCCGGCGAGCAGTACTTC.